Below, one TCR beta chain is given with its context. Antigen unknown. CDR1 and CDR2 from the germline V gene are SGHNT and YYREEE (reference sequence). The CDR3 spans 14 residues. The ends were cut back, 3 bases at V and 0 bases at J, with 9 bases in the middle. Reverse transcribing all isolated RNA meant expressed TCRB transcripts were sequenced. Generated by immunoSEQ multiplex PCR, the TCRdb table keeps only in-frame clones and is missing some. The repertoire holds 640,000 or so clones, more than 12% seen once, with approximately 0.039% in the top ten. The data were obtained in a study of beta chain features in type 1 diabetes. In the study overall: The samples had roughly 110,000,000 sorted cells examined in all.

Study-wide points: Researchers report that Type 1 diabetes patients had moderately but significantly shorter TCRB CDR3s across all four CD4+ subsets.

The chain links TRBV5-4 to TRBJ1-1; D gene unclear. The sequence came from a man aged 18 to 30 with type 1 diabetes. Sequenced material: naive CD4+ T cells from blood. The CDR3 here is CASSSSQVNTEAFF. The CDR3, as DNA: TGTGCCAGCAGCTCGTCGCAGGTGAACACTGAAGCTTTCTTT.